This TCR beta chain was documented in a study of T cell responses to AZD1222 COVID-19 vaccine. Germline-derived CDR1 and CDR2 are LGHNA and YSLEER. Trimming removed 1 base at V and 5 bases at J, with 8 bases between. The CDR3 runs 13 residues. The assay was immunoSEQ multiplex PCR, and TCRdb's table has in-frame clones only and misses some. The sample includes 57,000 or so clones, approximately 83% of them seen just once. The rearrangement links TRBV4-3 to TRBJ1-2, with unresolved D. This receptor was identified in an adult in good health. The sequencing used peripheral blood, collected on day 0 of AZD1222 vaccination. The CDR3 DNA reads as TGCGCCAGCAGCCAAGGCCCTTCGTATGGCTACACCTTC. This sequence encodes CASSQGPSYGYTF.